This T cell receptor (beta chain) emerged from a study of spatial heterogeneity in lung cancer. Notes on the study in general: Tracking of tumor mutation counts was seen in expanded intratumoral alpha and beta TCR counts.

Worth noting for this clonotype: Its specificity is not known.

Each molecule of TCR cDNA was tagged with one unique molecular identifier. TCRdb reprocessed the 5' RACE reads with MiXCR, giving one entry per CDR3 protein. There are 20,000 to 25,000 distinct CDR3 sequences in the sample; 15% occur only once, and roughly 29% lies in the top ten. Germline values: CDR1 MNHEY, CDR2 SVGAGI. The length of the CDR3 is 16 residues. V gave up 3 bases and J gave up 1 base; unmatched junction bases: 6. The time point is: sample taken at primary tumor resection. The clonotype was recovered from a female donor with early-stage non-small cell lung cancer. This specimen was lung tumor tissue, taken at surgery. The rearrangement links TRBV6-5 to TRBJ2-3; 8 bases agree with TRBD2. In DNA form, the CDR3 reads TGTGCCAGCAGTTATGATTCAGCGGGAGGCACAGATACGCAGTATTTT. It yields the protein CASSYDSAGGTDTQYF.